Listed below are T cell receptor beta chains from one sample, sequenced in a study of cytomegalovirus exposure and HLA in healthy donors. Assay: immunoSEQ multiplex PCR; the TCRdb copy retains only in-frame clones and omits some. The sample holds approximately 180,000 clones. Sequences were obtained from PBMCs. These receptors came from a young man in good health and CMV-seronegative. Each CDR3 is given with its conserved first and last residue. D genes are given only for firm matches.

v_call: TRBV2; d_call: -; j_call: TRBJ2-2; cdr3_aa: CASTIDRVGLNTGELFF
v_call: TRBV6-1; d_call: -; j_call: TRBJ2-2; cdr3_aa: CASSVQGISTGELFF
v_call: TRBV10-2; d_call: -; j_call: TRBJ1-1; cdr3_aa: CASSERTDSSGQAFF
v_call: TRBV2; d_call: -; j_call: TRBJ1-1; cdr3_aa: CATAGSVSGEAFF
v_call: TRBV28; d_call: -; j_call: TRBJ2-3; cdr3_aa: CASYGGTSTDTQYF
v_call: TRBV6-5; d_call: -; j_call: TRBJ2-7; cdr3_aa: CASSYGAWDSYEQYF
v_call: TRBV28; d_call: -; j_call: TRBJ2-7; cdr3_aa: CASSLSPGPEQYF
v_call: TRBV9; d_call: TRBD2; j_call: TRBJ2-3; cdr3_aa: CASSVGGSADTQYF
v_call: TRBV10-2; d_call: -; j_call: TRBJ1-1; cdr3_aa: CASSELAGIGYTEAFF
v_call: TRBV15; d_call: TRBD2; j_call: TRBJ2-1; cdr3_aa: CATSHRTSGSWNEQFF
v_call: TRBV7-9; d_call: -; j_call: TRBJ1-1; cdr3_aa: CASNNLRNRDTEAFF
v_call: TRBV7-9; d_call: -; j_call: TRBJ2-7; cdr3_aa: CASSFGGSSYEQYF
v_call: TRBV27; d_call: TRBD1; j_call: TRBJ2-3; cdr3_aa: CASSFRTGGITASTDTQYF
v_call: TRBV11-2; d_call: -; j_call: TRBJ2-3; cdr3_aa: CASSLVLSDSSTDTQYF
v_call: TRBV7-2; d_call: TRBD1; j_call: TRBJ2-1; cdr3_aa: CASSFRQGGHEQFF
v_call: TRBV27; d_call: TRBD1; j_call: TRBJ2-5; cdr3_aa: CASSLDQGQGEETQYF
v_call: TRBV7-2; d_call: TRBD1; j_call: TRBJ1-5; cdr3_aa: CASSLDAGGYQPQHF
v_call: TRBV10-3; d_call: -; j_call: TRBJ2-7; cdr3_aa: CAISETTPYEQYF
v_call: TRBV10-3; d_call: TRBD1; j_call: TRBJ2-2; cdr3_aa: CAVQPGTGENTGELFF
v_call: TRBV5-1; d_call: TRBD2; j_call: TRBJ2-7; cdr3_aa: CASSFSSGSGSSYEQYF
v_call: TRBV25-1; d_call: -; j_call: TRBJ2-7; cdr3_aa: CASSDVYEQYF
v_call: TRBV4-3; d_call: -; j_call: TRBJ1-1; cdr3_aa: CASSQGAVNTEAFF
v_call: TRBV27; d_call: TRBD1; j_call: TRBJ2-7; cdr3_aa: CASSSGGEQYF
v_call: TRBV7-2; d_call: -; j_call: TRBJ1-1; cdr3_aa: CASSLVAGVATEAFF
v_call: TRBV9; d_call: TRBD2; j_call: TRBJ2-2; cdr3_aa: CASSARGGNTGELFF
v_call: TRBV5-1; d_call: -; j_call: TRBJ1-6; cdr3_aa: CASSSETGYNLSPLHF
v_call: TRBV28; d_call: -; j_call: TRBJ1-1; cdr3_aa: CASSSTTEAFF
v_call: TRBV27; d_call: -; j_call: TRBJ2-3; cdr3_aa: CASSLSGTDTQYF
v_call: TRBV7-9; d_call: -; j_call: TRBJ2-3; cdr3_aa: CASSGGTEDYFTQYF
v_call: TRBV10-2; d_call: -; j_call: TRBJ1-5; cdr3_aa: CASSTGGQPQHF
v_call: TRBV28; d_call: TRBD2; j_call: TRBJ2-1; cdr3_aa: CASSPASGRYNEQFF
v_call: TRBV4-3; d_call: TRBD2; j_call: TRBJ2-1; cdr3_aa: CASSHGGGHNEQFF
v_call: TRBV10-3; d_call: TRBD2; j_call: TRBJ2-1; cdr3_aa: CAIKGLAAEYEQFF
v_call: TRBV5-4; d_call: -; j_call: TRBJ1-2; cdr3_aa: CASSPTGGNYGYTF
v_call: TRBV4-2; d_call: TRBD1; j_call: TRBJ1-2; cdr3_aa: CASSQDGTAYGYTF
v_call: TRBV19; d_call: TRBD1; j_call: TRBJ2-1; cdr3_aa: CASSSASGTGILYEQFF
v_call: TRBV10-3; d_call: TRBD1; j_call: TRBJ1-2; cdr3_aa: CAISGRDRGLNYGYTF
v_call: TRBV7-2; d_call: -; j_call: TRBJ1-2; cdr3_aa: CASRQARGSNYGYTF
v_call: TRBV7-9; d_call: TRBD1; j_call: TRBJ1-1; cdr3_aa: CASSFRQGAGNTEAFF
v_call: TRBV7-9; d_call: -; j_call: TRBJ2-7; cdr3_aa: CASSLNYDTNSYEQYF
v_call: TRBV7-8; d_call: TRBD1; j_call: TRBJ1-3; cdr3_aa: CASSFPDRGGENTIYF
v_call: TRBV29-1; d_call: TRBD1; j_call: TRBJ1-1; cdr3_aa: CSVYEPTGHAEAFF
v_call: TRBV5-4; d_call: TRBD2; j_call: TRBJ2-1; cdr3_aa: CASSLDRGSGGFWEQFF
v_call: TRBV10-2; d_call: -; j_call: TRBJ2-6; cdr3_aa: CASSDGELVSGANVLTF
v_call: TRBV7-6; d_call: -; j_call: TRBJ1-2; cdr3_aa: CASSPDISRGYTF
v_call: TRBV7-9; d_call: -; j_call: TRBJ2-7; cdr3_aa: CASSSSHPAGRFYEQYF
v_call: TRBV5-1; d_call: TRBD1; j_call: TRBJ2-1; cdr3_aa: CASSLGQGDNEQFF
v_call: TRBV7-9; d_call: -; j_call: TRBJ1-1; cdr3_aa: CASSLETLGNLLNTEAFF
v_call: TRBV28; d_call: TRBD1; j_call: TRBJ1-2; cdr3_aa: CASRTQGAGGYTF
v_call: TRBV18; d_call: -; j_call: TRBJ2-1; cdr3_aa: CASSPGTGQEQFF
v_call: TRBV28; d_call: TRBD1; j_call: TRBJ2-7; cdr3_aa: CASSFDRAYEQYF
v_call: TRBV7-2; d_call: TRBD1; j_call: TRBJ2-2; cdr3_aa: CASSTDRSSGGELFF